These 20 T cell receptor beta chains came from one sample sequenced in a study of human T cells and chemical hapten exposure. Time point in this sample: patch test 1, 2 weeks after DPC sensitization. Indicated treatment: therapeutic diphenylcyclopropenone sensitization with weekly scalp DPC. TCRdb independently ran MiXCR on the RACE reads; one entry per CDR3 protein. Of a few hundred thousand distinct CDR3 sequences in the sample, around 4.8% were seen once. The input for sequencing was whole blood, taken in connection with sensitization to the hapten diphenylcyclopropenone (DPC). The receptors here all came from a woman aged 45-65 years with alopecia areata. Some clones in this sample may be carry-over from other donors' samples.

This clonotype has a count of ten or more. The chain employs TRBV7-2 and TRBJ1-5; D might be TRBD1 (5 bases). The germline V and J ends were trimmed by 3 bases and 6 bases, with 15 bases remaining between them. This CDR3 is built from 15 residues. Germline CDR1 is SGHTA and CDR2 is FQGNSA. CDR3 sequence (DNA): TGTGCCAGCAGCTTCTCCTCAGGAGGGGTTCAGCCCCAGCATTTT. Protein product: CASSFSSGGVQPQHF.

This clonotype showed up many times. This CDR3 is CASSQEGTGDTEAFF. The CDR3 bases are TGTGCCAGCAGCCAAGAAGGGACAGGGGACACTGAAGCTTTCTTT. The rearrangement joins TRBV4-2 to TRBJ1-1; the match to TRBD1 covers 10 bases. V was clipped by 0 bases and J by 3 bases; unmatched bases: 1. CDR1 is LGHNA, CDR2 YNFKEQ, per germline. This CDR3 has 15 residues.

The V call is TRBV6-6, the J call TRBJ2-5, with D possibly called TRBD1 or TRBD2 (5 bases each). The length of the CDR3 is 14 residues. The V end lost 6 bases, the J end lost 1 base, and 12 bases lay between the germline ends. Germline CDR1 and CDR2: MNHNY and SVGAGI (reference sequence). DNA of the CDR3: TGTGCCAGCAGGATATCCGGGACCCAAGAGACCCAGTACTTC. It is translated as CASRISGTQETQYF.

This clonotype has at least ten counts. The chain employs TRBV24-1 and TRBJ2-1, with D hard to call. Trimming took off 3 bases at V and 6 bases at J, with 5 bases between the two ends. The germline CDR1 and CDR2 sequences are KGHDR and SFDVKD. The CDR3 runs 12 residues. The CDR3 reads CATSDGPNEQFF. The CDR3 DNA is TGTGCCACCAGTGATGGACCCAATGAGCAGTTCTTC.

This clonotype was detected many times. V is TRBV6-5 and J is TRBJ1-1, with D perhaps TRBD1 (5 bases). The germline V gene has CDR1 MNHEY and CDR2 SVGAGI. The V and J ends lost 0 bases and 4 bases respectively, with 12 bases between them. This CDR3 region has 15 residues. CDR3 residues: CASSYSGRAGTEAFF. The CDR3 nucleotides read TGTGCCAGCAGTTACTCCGGCAGGGCGGGCACTGAAGCTTTCTTT.

This clonotype was detected ten times or more. The chain joins TRBV29-1 to TRBJ2-5, with D possibly being TRBD2 (6 bases). Germline-derived CDR1 and CDR2 are SQVTM and ANQGSEA. This CDR3 is 11 amino acids long. The V and J ends lost 4 bases and 5 bases respectively, with 8 bases between them. CDR3 sequence reads: CSVGGAETQYF. As DNA, the CDR3 is TGCAGCGTTGGCGGGGCGGAGACCCAGTACTTC.

This clonotype was found many times. The V and J genes are TRBV5-1 and TRBJ2-2, with D possibly TRBD1 on 6 matching bases. This CDR3 is built from 15 residues. The ends were cut back, 4 bases at V and 1 base at J, with 11 bases in the middle. Germline CDR1 reads SGHRS; CDR2 reads YFSETQ. The CDR3: CASSVTTGNTGELFF. DNA for the CDR3: TGCGCCAGCAGCGTAACGACAGGGAACACCGGGGAGCTGTTTTTT. The full variable domain, with the rest looked up from reference TRBV5-1 and TRBJ2-2, is KAGVTQTPRYLIKTRGQQVTLSCSPISGHRSVSWYQQTPGQGLQFLFEYFSETQRNKGNFPGRFSGRQFSNSRSEMNVSTLELGDSALYLCASSVTTGNTGELFFGEGSRLTVL.

As for this clonotype: A much larger clone lies a single base off, so this may be a read error. The conserved phenylalanine or tryptophan normally closing the CDR3 is absent here, so this likely arose from a read error. This chain links TRBV7-2 with TRBJ2-1, with unresolved D. Between the trimmed V and J ends, which lost 5 bases and 7 bases, there was a span of 6 bases. The CDR3 extends over 11 amino acids. Germline V gene data show CDR1 as SGHTA and CDR2 as FQGNSA. The CDR3 region is CASSPKNEQFL. In DNA form, the CDR3 reads TGTGCCAGCAGCCCCAAAAATGAGCAGTTCCTC.

This clonotype was seen at least ten times. The chain has TRBV2 and TRBJ2-3; 8 bases fit TRBD2. Germline V lookup: CDR1 SNHLY, CDR2 FYNNEI. The CDR3 covers 16 residues. The J segment lost 0 bases and the V segment lost 6 bases, leaving 8 bases of the junction unmatched. Here the CDR3 reads CASSHRLAPSTDTQYF. As DNA, the CDR3 is TGTGCCAGCAGCCACCGACTAGCGCCGAGCACAGATACGCAGTATTTT.

This clonotype was found a few times. V gene TRBV12-3 or TRBV12-4 combines with J gene TRBJ1-2, with no clear D. Trimming left V 5 bases short and J 0 bases short, with 7 bases between. The CDR3 spans 13 residues. The CDR3, as DNA: TGTGCCAGCAGTCTCCATACTAACTATGGCTACACCTTC. Translated: CASSLHTNYGYTF.

The chain has TRBV5-7 and TRBJ1-5; the D is unclear. TRBV5-7 is identified as an open reading frame with a role that is uncertain. The CDR3 is made up of 15 amino acids. Trimming shortened V by 2 bases and J by 6 bases, and 15 bases separated the two germline ends. This CDR3 reads CASSLYHSGSQPQHF. For the CDR3, the DNA is TGTGCCAGCAGCTTATATCACTCAGGTAGTCAGCCCCAGCATTTT.

At least ten counts were recorded for this clonotype. In DNA form, the CDR3 reads TGTGCCAGCAGTTACGTGGGCGGGGAGCTGTTTTTT. Translation: CASSYVGGELFF. The chain uses TRBV6-5 and TRBJ2-2; D is unresolved. V lost 2 bases to trimming and J lost 7 bases, with 5 bases between them. The CDR3 is 12 amino acids. The germline gives CDR1 MNHEY, CDR2 SVGAGI.

The chain combines TRBV7-2 with TRBJ2-3, with D possibly being TRBD1 or TRBD2 (7 bases each). Germline V gene lookup returns CDR1 SGHTA and CDR2 FQGNSA. The length of the CDR3 is 16 residues. The V gene lost 1 base and the J gene lost 1 base, with 12 bases spanning the gap. The CDR3 bases are TGTGCCAGCAGCTTAGGGGAGGGGGCGCGCACAGATACGCAGTATTTT. Residues: CASSLGEGARTDTQYF.

V gene TRBV7-2 combines with J gene TRBJ2-3; unclear D gene. Germline V CDR1 and CDR2: SGHTA, FQGNSA. This CDR3 region has 17 residues. Trimming took off 3 bases at V and 2 bases at J, with 18 bases between the two ends. CDR3 bases: TGTGCCAGCAGCTTTCGCCGGAGCAGTATTTACACAGATACGCAGTATTTT. It is translated as CASSFRRSSIYTDTQYF.

This clonotype was seen ten or more times. As DNA, the CDR3 is TGTGCCAGCAGCCAGGGACTAGGAGGCAATGAGCAGTTCTTC. This codes for CASSQGLGGNEQFF. The gene calls are TRBV3-1 and TRBJ2-1, with 8 bases matching TRBD2. The germline CDR1 and CDR2 sequences are LGHDT and YNNKEL (reference sequence). The CDR3 length is 14 residues. J was trimmed by 6 bases and V by 3 bases; bases with no gene match: 4.

This clonotype was counted a few times. The rearrangement uses TRBV6-5 and TRBJ1-6, with D possibly being TRBD1 (5 bases). Germline CDR1 and CDR2: MNHEY and SVGAGI. This CDR3 has 17 residues. The V end lost 3 bases, the J end lost 0 bases, and 12 bases lay between the germline ends. Here the CDR3 DNA reads TGTGCCAGCAGTTATGGTGGGGGAACCTCCTATAATTCACCCCTCCACTTT. Amino acid sequence: CASSYGGGTSYNSPLHF.

J is TRBJ1-1 and V is TRBV9; D gene unclear. The CDR3 covers 15 residues. The germline gives CDR1 SGDLS, CDR2 YYNGEE. V gave up 1 base and J gave up 4 bases, with 14 bases separating them. For the CDR3, the DNA is TGTGCCAGCAGCGTACGATCAGGAGGGAGCACTGAAGCTTTCTTT. Translating it yields CASSVRSGGSTEAFF.

Ten or more counts support this clonotype. The chain employs TRBV7-2 and TRBJ2-3, with TRBD2 identical over 11 bases. V lost 5 bases and J lost 6; bases outside the gene matches: 1. Germline V gene lookup returns CDR1 SGHTA and CDR2 FQGNSA. The CDR3 totals 13 residues. CDR3 sequence: CASSRLAGDTQYF. CDR3 DNA: TGTGCCAGCAGCCGACTAGCGGGGGATACGCAGTATTTT.

The V and J genes are TRBV20-1 and TRBJ1-1, with D hard to call. This CDR3 is 12 amino acids long. Germline V lookup: CDR1 DFQATT, CDR2 SNEGSKA (reference sequence). V lost 6 bases and J 0 bases, leaving 8 bases between the germline ends. The CDR3 protein is CSADPLNTEAFF. The CDR3 region has the DNA TGCAGTGCGGACCCGTTGAACACTGAAGCTTTCTTT.

This clonotype was seen more than once but under ten times. The chain couples TRBV5-4 to TRBJ2-1; 14 positions agree with TRBD2. The CDR3 contains 15 residues. Germline CDR1 and CDR2: SGHNT and YYREEE (reference sequence). V shed 4 bases and J 4 bases; nucleotides not matched to a gene: 1. CDR3 nucleotides: TGTGCCAGCAGCGGGACTAGCGGGGGATACAATGAGCAGTTCTTC. It yields the protein CASSGTSGGYNEQFF.